This T cell receptor (beta chain) comes out of a study of tumor-infiltrating lymphocytes in oesophageal squamous cell carcinoma. Germline values: CDR1 SEHNR, CDR2 FQNEAQ (reference sequence). The germline V and J ends were trimmed by 3 bases and 0 bases, with 7 bases remaining between them. The CDR3 has 14 residues. From the PCR reads, TCRdb called clonotypes with MiXCR, one entry per CDR3 protein. Found here are under 11,000 distinct CDR3 sequences, about three fifths of them singletons; the top ten hold roughly 29%. Relative to its sample, this clonotype is large. This chain joins TRBV7-9 and TRBJ2-3; D remains unclear. Sequencing used esophageal tumor tissue. This sequence originates from a female donor with esophageal squamous cell carcinoma. The CDR3 region has the DNA TGTGCCAGCAGCTTTCCATCTAGCACAGATACGCAGTATTTT. Its translation: CASSFPSSTDTQYF.